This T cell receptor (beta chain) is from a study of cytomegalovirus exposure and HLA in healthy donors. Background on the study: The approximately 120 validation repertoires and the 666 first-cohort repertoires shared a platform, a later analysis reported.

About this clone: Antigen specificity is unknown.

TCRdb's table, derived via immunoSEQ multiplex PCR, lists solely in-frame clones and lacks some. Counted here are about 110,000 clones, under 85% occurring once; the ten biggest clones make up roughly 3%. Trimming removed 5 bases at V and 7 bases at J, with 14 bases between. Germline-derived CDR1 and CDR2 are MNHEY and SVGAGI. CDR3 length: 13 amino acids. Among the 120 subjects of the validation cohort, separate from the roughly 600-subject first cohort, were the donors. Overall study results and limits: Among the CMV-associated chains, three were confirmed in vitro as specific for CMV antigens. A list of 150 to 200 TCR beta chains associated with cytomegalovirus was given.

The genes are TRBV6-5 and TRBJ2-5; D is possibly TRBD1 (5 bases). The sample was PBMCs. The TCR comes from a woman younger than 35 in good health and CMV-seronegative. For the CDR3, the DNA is TGTGCCAGCAGTCTAAGGGGTGTTGGGACCCAGTACTTC. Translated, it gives CASSLRGVGTQYF.